The clone carrying this T cell receptor (beta chain) was observed a handful of times. What it recognizes is unknown. The data were obtained in a study of metastatic and nonmetastatic thyroid tumors. For the study at large: Comparative analysis of repertoires was undertaken across blood and tumor or nodule tissue obtained from malignant and benign thyroid patients.

General study findings and limits: Malignant tumors reportedly showed significantly higher TCR beta diversity than benign nodules in both blood and tumor.

Germline V gene lookup returns CDR1 MNHNS and CDR2 SASEGT. Unmatched junction bases numbered 6, after V lost 7 bases and J lost 9 bases. This CDR3 region has 13 residues. Nobody among the patients had been given any treatment before thyroid surgery. As originally analysed: Between-group CDR3 differences, defined by clinicopathological status, yielded a distant-metastasis classifier for papillary thyroid cancer. From the PCR reads, TCRdb re-called clones with MiXCR. These V and J calls derive from TCRdb rather than the authors' analysis. The profile shows tens of thousands of clones, 15% to 20% of them singletons.

This receptor was taken from a female donor with papillary thyroid cancer or a benign thyroid nodule (not recorded which). Some clones in this sample may be carry-over from other donors' samples. V usage is TRBV6-1 and J usage is TRBJ1-6; 7 bases match TRBD1. The sample consisted of blood. The CDR3 region is CASTEYRGSPLHF. The CDR3 DNA sequence: TGTGCCAGCACCGAATACAGGGGTTCACCCCTCCACTTT.